The text below deals with one T cell receptor beta chain. The data derive from a study of blood T cell repertoires in COVID-19. Study at large: Acute and convalescent COVID-19 specimens originated in the United States, Italy and Spain. The analysed material was cDNA or gDNA that came from T cells, B-cell-depleted T cells, or PBMCs.

Original handling: Using reference gene primer amplification, nucleated cell counts were estimated. Measured with immunoSEQ multiplex PCR; TCRdb has only the in-frame clones, and not every one. V and J calls plus clone size are reproduced from that table; the DNA served to infer D and trimming. Altogether roughly 300,000 clones are present, 80% to 90% being singletons, with the ten largest covering 5% to 7.5%. This TCR was recovered from a man between 18 and 29 years old who had recovered from COVID-19. What was sequenced was peripheral blood.

The CDR3 DNA is TGCGCCAGCCTGTATGGGCCCACCTACGAGCAGTACTTC. Translated, it gives CASLYGPTYEQYF. This sequence joins TRBV10-2 and TRBJ2-7; no reliable D call. CDR3 length: 13 residues. V was pared by 8 bases and J by 2 bases, with 13 bases between. The germline gives CDR1 WSHSY, CDR2 SAAADI.